This entry lists 3 T cell receptor beta chains sequenced from one sample in a study of OX40 agonist ivuxolimab in advanced cancers. The assay was immunoSEQ multiplex PCR, and TCRdb's table has in-frame clones only and misses some. The sample lists some 77,000 clones; about nine tenths were seen once. The source material was CD4+ or CD8+ T cells sorted from blood, sampled in a trial of the OX40 agonist ivuxolimab. The receptors come from an adult with an advanced solid tumor such as melanoma, head and neck, liver or kidney cancer.

The gene calls are TRBV30 and TRBJ1-5; D uncertain. This CDR3 is built from 17 residues. Trimming removed 0 bases from V and 5 bases from J, with 20 bases in between. The germline CDR1 and CDR2 sequences are GTSNPN and SVGIG (reference sequence). This CDR3 is CAWSVRRAIGIHQPQHF. The CDR3, as DNA: TGTGCCTGGAGTGTAAGACGGGCCATTGGGATTCATCAGCCCCAGCATTTT.

This rearrangement joins TRBV7-8 to TRBJ2-3, with 12 positions matching TRBD2. Germline CDR1 reads SGHVS; CDR2 reads FQNEAQ. The CDR3 length is 18 residues. V shed 5 bases and J 0 bases; nucleotides not matched to a gene: 9. The CDR3: CASSPLAGGPGSTDTQYF. CDR3 sequence (DNA): TGTGCCAGCAGCCCTCTAGCGGGAGGGCCGGGCAGCACAGATACGCAGTATTTT. Full variable domain (outside the CDR3, taken from reference TRBV7-8 and TRBJ2-3): GAGVSQSPRYKVAKRGQDVALRCDPISGHVSLFWYQQALGQGPEFLTYFQNEAQLDKSGLPSDRFFAERPEGSVSTLKIQRTQQEDSAVYLCASSPLAGGPGSTDTQYFGPGTRLTVL.

The chain uses TRBV14 and TRBJ2-5; the match to TRBD1 covers 8 bases. Trimming took 0 bases from V and 5 from J; bases not matched to a gene: 8. The CDR3 runs 16 residues. Germline V gene lookup returns CDR1 SGHDN and CDR2 FVKESK. CDR3: CASSQDWTGRRETQYF. CDR3 coding DNA: TGTGCCAGCAGCCAAGATTGGACAGGGCGCAGGGAGACCCAGTACTTC.